The sequence of this T cell receptor (beta chain) was determined in a study of PD-L1 blockade in urothelial cancer. Study-level background: From 2014, patients received atezolizumab, given as 1,200 mg intravenously every 3 weeks. Blood was analyzed 3 weeks (second dose) and 6 weeks after treatment start. Between 0 and 3 prior chemotherapy regimens had been given to patients. Notes on the study in general: In blood sampled pretreatment, TCR clonality below the median predicted better survival.

Germline CDR1 LNHDA, CDR2 SQIVND (reference sequence). Trimming at V came to 6 bases and at J to 2 bases, leaving 10 bases not matched to a gene. The CDR3 runs 17 residues. Comment on this clone: Its specificity is unknown.

Produced via immunoSEQ multiplex PCR; TCRdb's table is partial and in-frame only. Of 90,000 to 120,000 clones detected, around 93% appear once; the ten largest clones hold just over 0.9%. This clonotype originated in a woman over 75 with urothelial cancer. This chain connects TRBV19 to TRBJ2-6, with 7 positions matching TRBD1. The source material was PBMCs, sampled around atezolizumab (anti-PD-L1) treatment. The CDR3 DNA reads as TGTGCCAGTAGGGGGTCGACAGGGAGCACTGGGGCCAACGTCCTGACTTTC. Residues: CASRGSTGSTGANVLTF.